This note documents a single TCR beta chain sequence. Diagnostic decisions used clinical symptoms, serum thyroxine and TRAb, thyroid ultrasound and orbital computed tomography. The investigators amplified TCR beta CDR3 regions from RNA transcripts. TCR CDR3 regions were first amplified by RT-PCR with HTBI primers. Each CDR3 protein gets one entry after TCRdb re-called the multiplex PCR reads with MiXCR. The data show more than 300,000 distinct CDR3 sequences, 13% to 15% seen once. These data originate in a study of T cells in Graves' hyperthyroidism and ophthalmopathy. The ends were cut back, 4 bases at V and 2 bases at J, with 9 bases in the middle. The CDR3 consists of 15 residues.

V and J are TRBV12-3 or TRBV12-4 and TRBJ1-6, with D perhaps TRBD1 (6 bases). This receptor was obtained from a young woman with Graves' ophthalmopathy. Sequences were obtained from blood. This chain's CDR3 is CASSWGDTYNSPLHF. DNA of the CDR3: TGTGCCAGCAGTTGGGGGGACACCTATAATTCACCCCTCCACTTT.